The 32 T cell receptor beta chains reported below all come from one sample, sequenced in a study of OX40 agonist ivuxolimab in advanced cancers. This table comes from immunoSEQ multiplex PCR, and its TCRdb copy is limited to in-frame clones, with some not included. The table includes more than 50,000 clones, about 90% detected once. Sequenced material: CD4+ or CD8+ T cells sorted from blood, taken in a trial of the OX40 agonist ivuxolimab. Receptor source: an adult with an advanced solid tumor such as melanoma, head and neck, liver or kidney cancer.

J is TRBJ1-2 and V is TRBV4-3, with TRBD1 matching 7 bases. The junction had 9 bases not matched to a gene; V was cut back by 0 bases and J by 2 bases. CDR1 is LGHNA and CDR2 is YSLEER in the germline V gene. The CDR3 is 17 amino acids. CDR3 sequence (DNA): TGCGCCAGCAGCCAAGATCAAGTAAACAGGGGCAACTATGGCTACACCTTC. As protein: CASSQDQVNRGNYGYTF.

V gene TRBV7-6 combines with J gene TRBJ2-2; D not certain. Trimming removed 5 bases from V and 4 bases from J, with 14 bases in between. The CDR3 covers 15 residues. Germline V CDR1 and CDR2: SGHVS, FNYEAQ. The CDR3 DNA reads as TGTGCCAGCAGCCCAGTCCCACGAGGCACCGGGGAGCTGTTTTTT. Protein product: CASSPVPRGTGELFF.

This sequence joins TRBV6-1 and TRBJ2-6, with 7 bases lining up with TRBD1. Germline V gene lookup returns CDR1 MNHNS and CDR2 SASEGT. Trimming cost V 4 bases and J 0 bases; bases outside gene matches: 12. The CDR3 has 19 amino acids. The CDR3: CASSVHLTGASSGANVLTF. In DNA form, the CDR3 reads TGTGCCAGCAGTGTTCACCTCACAGGGGCGAGCTCTGGGGCCAACGTCCTGACTTTC.

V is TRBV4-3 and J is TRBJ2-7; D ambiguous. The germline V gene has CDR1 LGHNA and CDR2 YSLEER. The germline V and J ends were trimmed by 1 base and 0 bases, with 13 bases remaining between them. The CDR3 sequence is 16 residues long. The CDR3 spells CASSQGLATDSYEQYF. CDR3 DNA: TGCGCCAGCAGCCAAGGGTTGGCGACGGACTCCTACGAGCAGTACTTC.

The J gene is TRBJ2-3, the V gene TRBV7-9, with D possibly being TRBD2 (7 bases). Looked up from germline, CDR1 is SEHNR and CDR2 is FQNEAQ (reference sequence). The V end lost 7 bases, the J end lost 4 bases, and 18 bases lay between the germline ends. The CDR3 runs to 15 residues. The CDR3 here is CASNEWGGMADTQYF. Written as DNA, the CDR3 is TGTGCCAGCAACGAGTGGGGGGGCATGGCAGATACGCAGTATTTT.

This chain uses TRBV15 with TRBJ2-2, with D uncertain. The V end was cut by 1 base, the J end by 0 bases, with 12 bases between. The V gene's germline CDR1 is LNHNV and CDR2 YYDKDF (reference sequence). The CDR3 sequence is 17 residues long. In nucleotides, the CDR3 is TGTGCCACCAGCAGAGGTCGAGGTCAGGCGAACACCGGGGAGCTGTTTTTT. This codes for CATSRGRGQANTGELFF.

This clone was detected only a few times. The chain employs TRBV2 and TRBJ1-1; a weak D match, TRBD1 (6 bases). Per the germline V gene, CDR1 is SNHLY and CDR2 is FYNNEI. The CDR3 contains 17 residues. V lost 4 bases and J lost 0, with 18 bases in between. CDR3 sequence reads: CASSGRTDTRMNTEAFF. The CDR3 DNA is TGTGCCAGCAGTGGGCGGACAGACACTAGGATGAACACTGAAGCTTTCTTT.

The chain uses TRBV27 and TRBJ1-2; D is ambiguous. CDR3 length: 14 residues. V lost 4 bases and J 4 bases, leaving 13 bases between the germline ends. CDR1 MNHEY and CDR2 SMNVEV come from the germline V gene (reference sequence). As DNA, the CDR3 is TGTGCCAGCAGTTACTCCGAAGGCGTCTATGGCTACACCTTC. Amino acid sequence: CASSYSEGVYGYTF.

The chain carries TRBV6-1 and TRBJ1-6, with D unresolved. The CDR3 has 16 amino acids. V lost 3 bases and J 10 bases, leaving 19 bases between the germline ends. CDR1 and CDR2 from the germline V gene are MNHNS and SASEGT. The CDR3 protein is CASSDATSAFQSPLHF. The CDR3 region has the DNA TGTGCCAGCAGTGACGCGACAAGTGCTTTTCAATCACCCCTCCACTTT.

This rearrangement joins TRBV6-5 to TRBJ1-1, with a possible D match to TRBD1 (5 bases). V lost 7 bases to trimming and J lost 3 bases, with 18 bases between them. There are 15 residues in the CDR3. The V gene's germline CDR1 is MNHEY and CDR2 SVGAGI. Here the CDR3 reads CASTEDGGFDTEAFF. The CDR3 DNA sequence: TGTGCCAGCACCGAGGATGGGGGTTTTGACACTGAAGCTTTCTTT.

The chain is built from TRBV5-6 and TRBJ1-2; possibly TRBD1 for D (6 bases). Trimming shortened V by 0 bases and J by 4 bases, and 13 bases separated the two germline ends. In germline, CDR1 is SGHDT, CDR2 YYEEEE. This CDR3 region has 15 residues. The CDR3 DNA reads TGTGCCAGCAGCTTGGTCGCAGGGGCCCCCTATGGCTACACCTTC. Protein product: CASSLVAGAPYGYTF.

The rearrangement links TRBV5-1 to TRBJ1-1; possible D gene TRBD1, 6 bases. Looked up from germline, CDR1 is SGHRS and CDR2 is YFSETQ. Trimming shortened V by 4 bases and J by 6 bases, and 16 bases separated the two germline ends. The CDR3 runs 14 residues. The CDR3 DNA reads TGCGCCAGCAGCCTCAGACAGGTTACTGCTGAAGCTTTCTTT. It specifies CASSLRQVTAEAFF.

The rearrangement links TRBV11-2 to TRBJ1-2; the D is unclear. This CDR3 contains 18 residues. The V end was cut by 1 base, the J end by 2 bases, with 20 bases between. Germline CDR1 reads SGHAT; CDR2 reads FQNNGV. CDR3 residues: CASSLVGLGNQENYGYTF. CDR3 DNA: TGTGCCAGCAGCTTAGTGGGTCTTGGGAACCAAGAAAACTATGGCTACACCTTC.

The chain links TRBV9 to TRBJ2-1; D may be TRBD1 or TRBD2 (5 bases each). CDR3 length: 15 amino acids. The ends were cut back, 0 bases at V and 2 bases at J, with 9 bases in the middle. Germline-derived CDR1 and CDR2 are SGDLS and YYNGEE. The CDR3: CASSVDGATYNEQFF. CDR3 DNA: TGTGCCAGCAGCGTAGACGGGGCGACCTACAATGAGCAGTTCTTC.

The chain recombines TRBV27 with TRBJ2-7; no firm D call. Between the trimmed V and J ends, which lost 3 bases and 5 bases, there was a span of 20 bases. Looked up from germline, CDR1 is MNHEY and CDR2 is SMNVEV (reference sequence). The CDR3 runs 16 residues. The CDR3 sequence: CASSLAMGPPGDEQYF. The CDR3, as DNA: TGTGCCAGCAGTTTGGCGATGGGTCCCCCAGGCGACGAGCAGTACTTC.

CDR3 bases: TGTGCCAGCAGCGGTAGCCCGACAGATAATGAAAAACTGTTTTTT. Translation: CASSGSPTDNEKLFF. V and J are TRBV13 and TRBJ1-4; possible D gene TRBD1, 5 bases. Germline V gene lookup returns CDR1 PRHDT and CDR2 FYEKMQ (reference sequence). The CDR3 extends over 15 amino acids. Trimming removed 5 bases at V and 4 bases at J, with 14 bases between.

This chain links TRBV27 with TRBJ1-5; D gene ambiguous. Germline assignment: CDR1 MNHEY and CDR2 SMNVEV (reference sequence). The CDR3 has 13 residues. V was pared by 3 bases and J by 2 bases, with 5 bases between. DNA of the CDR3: TGTGCCAGCAGTTTGTTGGGCAATCAGCCCCAGCATTTT. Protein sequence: CASSLLGNQPQHF.

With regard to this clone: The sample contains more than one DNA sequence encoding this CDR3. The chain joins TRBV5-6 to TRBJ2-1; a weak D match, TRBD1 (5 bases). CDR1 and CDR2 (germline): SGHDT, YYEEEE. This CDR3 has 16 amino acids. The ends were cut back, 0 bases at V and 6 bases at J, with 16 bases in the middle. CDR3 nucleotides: TGTGCCAGCAGCTTGGCCGGTTGGTCAGGGTTCAATGAGCAGTTCTTC. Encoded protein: CASSLAGWSGFNEQFF.

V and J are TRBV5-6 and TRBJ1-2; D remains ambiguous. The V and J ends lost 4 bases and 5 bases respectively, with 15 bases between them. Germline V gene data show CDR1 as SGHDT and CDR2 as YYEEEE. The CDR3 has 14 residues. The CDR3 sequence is CASSTDRRRYGYTF. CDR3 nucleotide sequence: TGTGCCAGCAGCACGGATCGAAGACGGTATGGCTACACCTTC.

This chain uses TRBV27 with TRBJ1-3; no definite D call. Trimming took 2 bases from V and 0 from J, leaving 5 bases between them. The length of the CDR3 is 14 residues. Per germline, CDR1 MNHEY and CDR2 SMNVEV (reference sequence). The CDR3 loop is CASSLAPSGNTIYF. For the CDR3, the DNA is TGTGCCAGCAGTTTAGCGCCCTCTGGAAACACCATATATTTT.

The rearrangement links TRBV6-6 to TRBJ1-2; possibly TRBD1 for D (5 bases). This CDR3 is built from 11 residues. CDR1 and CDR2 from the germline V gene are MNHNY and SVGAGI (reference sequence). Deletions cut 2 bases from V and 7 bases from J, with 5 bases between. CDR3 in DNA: TGTGCCAGCAGTTACGGGGCTGGCTACACCTTC. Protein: CASSYGAGYTF.

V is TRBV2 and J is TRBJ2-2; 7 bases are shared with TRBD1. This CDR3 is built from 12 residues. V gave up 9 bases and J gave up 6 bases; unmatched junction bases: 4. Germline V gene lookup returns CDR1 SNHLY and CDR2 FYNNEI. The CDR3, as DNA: TGTGCCAGAACAGGGGTGTCCGGGGAGCTGTTTTTT. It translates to CARTGVSGELFF.

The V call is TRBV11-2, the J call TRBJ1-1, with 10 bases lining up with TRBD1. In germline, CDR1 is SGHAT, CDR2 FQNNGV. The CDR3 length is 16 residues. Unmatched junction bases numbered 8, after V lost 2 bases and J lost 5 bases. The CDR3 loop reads CASSLILGQGGTEAFF. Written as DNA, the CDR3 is TGTGCCAGCAGCTTAATTCTCGGACAGGGGGGGACTGAAGCTTTCTTT.

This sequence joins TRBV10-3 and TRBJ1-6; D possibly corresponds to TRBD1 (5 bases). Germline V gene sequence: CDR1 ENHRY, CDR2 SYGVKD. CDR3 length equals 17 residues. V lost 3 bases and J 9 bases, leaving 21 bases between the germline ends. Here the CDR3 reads CAISDHSGRGGSSPLHF. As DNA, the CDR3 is TGTGCCATCAGTGACCATTCGGGACGGGGGGGGTCTTCACCCCTCCACTTT.

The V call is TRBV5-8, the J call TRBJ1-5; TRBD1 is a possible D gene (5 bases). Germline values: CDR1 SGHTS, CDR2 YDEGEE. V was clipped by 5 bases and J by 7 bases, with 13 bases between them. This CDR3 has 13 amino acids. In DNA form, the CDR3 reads TGTGCCAGCAGTCGGGACCCAACCCAGCCCCAGCATTTT. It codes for CASSRDPTQPQHF.

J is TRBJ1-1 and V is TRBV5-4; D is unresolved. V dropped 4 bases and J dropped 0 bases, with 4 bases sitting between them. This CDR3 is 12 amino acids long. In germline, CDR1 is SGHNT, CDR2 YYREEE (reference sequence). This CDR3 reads CASSPLNTEAFF. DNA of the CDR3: TGTGCCAGCAGCCCGCTGAACACTGAAGCTTTCTTT. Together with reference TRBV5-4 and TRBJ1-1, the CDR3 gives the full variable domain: ETGVTQSPTHLIKTRGQQVTLRCSSQSGHNTVSWYQQALGQGPQFIFQYYREEENGRGNFPPRFSGLQFPNYSSELNVNALELDDSALYLCASSPLNTEAFFGQGTRLTVV.

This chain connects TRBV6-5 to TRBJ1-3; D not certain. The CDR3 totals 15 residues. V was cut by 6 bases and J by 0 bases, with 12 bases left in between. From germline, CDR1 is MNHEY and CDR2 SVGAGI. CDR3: CASRSTRSSGNTIYF. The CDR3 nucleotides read TGTGCCAGCAGGTCTACGCGGAGCTCTGGAAACACCATATATTTT.

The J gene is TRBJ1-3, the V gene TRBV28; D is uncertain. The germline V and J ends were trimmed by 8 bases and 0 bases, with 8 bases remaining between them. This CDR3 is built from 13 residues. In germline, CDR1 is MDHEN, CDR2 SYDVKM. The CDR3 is CASGLRSGNTIYF. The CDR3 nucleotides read TGTGCCAGCGGCCTGCGCTCTGGAAACACCATATATTTT.

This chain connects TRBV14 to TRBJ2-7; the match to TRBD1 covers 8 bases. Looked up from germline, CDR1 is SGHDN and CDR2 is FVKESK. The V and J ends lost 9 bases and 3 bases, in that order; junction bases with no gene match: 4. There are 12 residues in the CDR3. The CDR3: CASGQGHYEQYF. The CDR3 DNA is TGTGCCAGTGGACAGGGCCACTACGAGCAGTACTTC.

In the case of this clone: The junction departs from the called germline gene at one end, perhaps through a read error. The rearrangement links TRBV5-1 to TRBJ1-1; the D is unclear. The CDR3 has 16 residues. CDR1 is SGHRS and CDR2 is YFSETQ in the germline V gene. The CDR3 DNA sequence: TGTGCCAGCAGCCGAACAGCGTTTTTCATGAACACTGAAGCTTTCTTT. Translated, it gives CASSRTAFFMNTEAFF.

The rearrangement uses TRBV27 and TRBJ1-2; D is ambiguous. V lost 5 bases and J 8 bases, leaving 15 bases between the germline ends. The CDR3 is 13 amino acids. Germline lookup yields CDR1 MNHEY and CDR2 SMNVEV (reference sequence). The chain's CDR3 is CASSLRPQGGYTF. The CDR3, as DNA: TGTGCCAGCAGTCTCAGGCCCCAAGGCGGCTACACCTTC.

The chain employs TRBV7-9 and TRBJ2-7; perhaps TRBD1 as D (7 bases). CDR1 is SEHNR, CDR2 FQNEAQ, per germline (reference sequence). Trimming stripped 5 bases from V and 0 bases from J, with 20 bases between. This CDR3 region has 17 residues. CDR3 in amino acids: CASSPPRGTESSYEQYF. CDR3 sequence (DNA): TGTGCCAGCAGCCCCCCTCGGGGGACAGAGAGCTCCTACGAGCAGTACTTC.